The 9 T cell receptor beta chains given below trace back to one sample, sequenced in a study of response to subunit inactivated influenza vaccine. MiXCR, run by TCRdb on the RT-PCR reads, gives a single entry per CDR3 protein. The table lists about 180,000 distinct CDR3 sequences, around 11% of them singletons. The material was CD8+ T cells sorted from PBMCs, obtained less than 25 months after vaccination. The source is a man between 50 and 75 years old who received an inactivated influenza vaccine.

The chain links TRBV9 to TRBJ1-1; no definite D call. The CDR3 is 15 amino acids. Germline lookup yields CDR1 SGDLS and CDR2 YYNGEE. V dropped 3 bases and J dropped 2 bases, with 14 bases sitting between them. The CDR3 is CASSAHPSGNTEAFF. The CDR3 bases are TGTGCCAGCAGCGCACACCCAAGTGGTAACACTGAAGCTTTCTTT. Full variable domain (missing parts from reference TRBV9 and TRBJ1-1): DSGVTQTPKHLITATGQRVTLRCSPRSGDLSVYWYQQSLDQGLQFLIQYYNGEERAKGNILERFSAQQFPDLHSELNLSSLELGDSALYFCASSAHPSGNTEAFFGQGTRLTVV.

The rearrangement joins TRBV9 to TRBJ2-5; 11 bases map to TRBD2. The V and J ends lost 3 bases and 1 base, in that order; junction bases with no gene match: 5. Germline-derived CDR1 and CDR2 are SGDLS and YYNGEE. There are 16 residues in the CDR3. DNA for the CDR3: TGTGCCAGCAGCGCCTATAGCGGGGGGGCCCAAGAGACCCAGTACTTC. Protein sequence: CASSAYSGGAQETQYF.

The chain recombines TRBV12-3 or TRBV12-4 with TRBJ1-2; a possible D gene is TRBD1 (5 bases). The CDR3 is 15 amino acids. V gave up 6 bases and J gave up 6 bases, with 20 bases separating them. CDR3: CASRTLGGDEHGYTF. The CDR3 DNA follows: TGTGCCAGCAGAACCTTGGGGGGAGATGAGCATGGCTACACCTTC.

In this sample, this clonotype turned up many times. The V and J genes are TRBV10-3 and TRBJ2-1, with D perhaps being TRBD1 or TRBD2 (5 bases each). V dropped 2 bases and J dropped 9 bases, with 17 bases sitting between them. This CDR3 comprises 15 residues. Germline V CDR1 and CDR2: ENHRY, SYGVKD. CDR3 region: CAISEAGTLGSEQFF. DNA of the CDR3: TGTGCCATCAGTGAGGCCGGGACCCTAGGTAGTGAGCAGTTCTTC.

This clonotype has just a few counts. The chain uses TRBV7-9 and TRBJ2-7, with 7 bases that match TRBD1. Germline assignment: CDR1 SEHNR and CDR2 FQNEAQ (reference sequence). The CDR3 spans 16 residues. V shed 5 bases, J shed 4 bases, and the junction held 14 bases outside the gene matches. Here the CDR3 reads CASSPSTGPGEYEQYF. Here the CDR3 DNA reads TGTGCCAGCAGCCCATCGACAGGGCCTGGTGAATACGAGCAGTACTTC. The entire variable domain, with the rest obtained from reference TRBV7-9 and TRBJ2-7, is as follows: DTGVSQNPRHKITKRGQNVTFRCDPISEHNRLYWYRQTLGQGPEFLTYFQNEAQLEKSRLLSDRFSAERPKGSFSTLEIQRTEQGDSAMYLCASSPSTGPGEYEQYFGPGTRLTVT.

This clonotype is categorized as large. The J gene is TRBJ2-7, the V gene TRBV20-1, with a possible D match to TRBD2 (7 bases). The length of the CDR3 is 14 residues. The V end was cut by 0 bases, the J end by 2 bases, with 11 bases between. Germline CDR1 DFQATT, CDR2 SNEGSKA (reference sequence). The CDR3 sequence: CSARDGGGAYEQYF. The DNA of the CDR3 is TGCAGTGCTAGAGATGGAGGGGGGGCCTACGAGCAGTACTTC.

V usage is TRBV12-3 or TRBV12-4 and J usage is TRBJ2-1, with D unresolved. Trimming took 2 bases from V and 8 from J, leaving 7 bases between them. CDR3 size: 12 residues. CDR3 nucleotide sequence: TGTGCCAGCAGTTTAACCAGCGATGAGCAGTTCTTC. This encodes CASSLTSDEQFF.

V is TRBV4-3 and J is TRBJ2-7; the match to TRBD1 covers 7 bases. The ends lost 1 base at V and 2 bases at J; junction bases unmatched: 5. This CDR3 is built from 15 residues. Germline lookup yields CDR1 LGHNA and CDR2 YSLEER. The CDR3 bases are TGCGCCAGCAGCCAAGCTAGGGGGCAAACCTACGAGCAGTACTTC. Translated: CASSQARGQTYEQYF.

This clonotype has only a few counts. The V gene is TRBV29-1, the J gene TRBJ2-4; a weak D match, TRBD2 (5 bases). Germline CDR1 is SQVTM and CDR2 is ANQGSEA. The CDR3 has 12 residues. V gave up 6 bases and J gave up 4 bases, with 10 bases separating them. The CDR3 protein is CSVLERKNIQYF. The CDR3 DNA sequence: TGCAGCGTACTAGAAAGGAAAAACATTCAGTACTTC.